This TCR beta chain originates from a study of blood T cell repertoires in COVID-19. The overall study: Whether acute or convalescent, the COVID-19 samples came from the United States, Italy and Spain. T cells, B-cell-depleted T cells, or PBMCs supplied cDNA or gDNA.

Authors' processing steps: Nucleated cell counts were estimated from reference gene primer amplification. TCRdb's copy holds only in-frame clones and misses some; the assay was immunoSEQ multiplex PCR. V, J and clone size derive from that table, while D and trimming were established from the DNA sequence. The sample holds approximately 150,000 clones; about 81% are singletons and the top ten take approximately 10%. The CDR3 spans 15 residues. Germline-derived CDR1 and CDR2 are MDHEN and SYDVKM. Losses at the gene ends were 6 bases for V and 8 bases for J; bases not matched to a gene: 15. Sequencing was done on a sample of peripheral blood. The sequence was collected from a man aged 55 to 70 with active or convalescent COVID-19. The chain employs TRBV28 and TRBJ2-7; 8 bases agree with TRBD1. The CDR3 DNA follows: TGTGCCAGCAGCACACCGCAGGGGGCGCTTCAAAAGCAGTACTTC. This translates into CASSTPQGALQKQYF. Complete variable domain (other parts from reference TRBV28 and TRBJ2-7): DVKVTQSSRYLVKRTGEKVFLECVQDMDHENMFWYRQDPGLGLRLIYFSYDVKMKEKGDIPEGYSVSREKKERFSLILESASTNQTSMYLCASSTPQGALQKQYFGPGTRLTVT.